This T cell receptor beta chain originates from a study of T-cell memory formation after mild COVID-19. The study's findings and limits: Pre-infection memory carried some responding clones, suggesting that cross-reactive memory joined. Contracting clones, day 15 to 85, had balanced CD4/CD8, and later expanders favored CD4+.

Constant-segment primers were used for 5'RACE, and the resulting TCR alpha and TCR beta cDNA libraries carried sample barcodes and UMIs. TCRdb redid the calling of the 5' RACE reads with MiXCR, one entry per CDR3 protein. The sample lists about 600,000 distinct CDR3 sequences; 20% to 25% were seen once. With 6 bases removed from V and 0 bases from J, the gap between germline ends came to 15 bases. The germline V gene encodes CDR1 DFQATT and CDR2 SNEGSKA (reference sequence). The CDR3 extends over 14 amino acids. This clonotype was counted only a few times. Its antigen is still unknown. Sequencing used PBMCs or a T cell subset sorted from them (not recorded which). The receptor was derived from an adult woman who had mild COVID-19 (a few samples of this study predate the infection). Cell type and time point are not known. This chain joins TRBV20-1 and TRBJ2-7; tentatively, D is TRBD2 (6 bases). CDR3 coding DNA: TGCAGTGCCTCCCGGGAGCGGAGCTCCTACGAGCAGTACTTC. This gives the protein CSASRERSSYEQYF.